Following are 21 T cell receptor beta chains from one sample sequenced in a study of blood T cell repertoires in COVID-19. Here immunoSEQ multiplex PCR was the method, and the copy in TCRdb shows in-frame clones only, minus some. Of about 73,000 clones listed, around 83% are singletons. The specimen sequenced was peripheral blood. These receptors originate from a man aged 45-60 years with active COVID-19.

This clone was picked up one time. The rearrangement links TRBV7-2 to TRBJ2-1, with D perhaps matching TRBD2 (6 bases). The CDR3 runs to 15 residues. In germline, CDR1 is SGHTA, CDR2 FQGNSA. Trimming left V 6 bases short and J 2 bases short, with 14 bases between. DNA for the CDR3: TGTGCCAGCAGTCCTTGGGAGGTCGCCTACAATGAGCAGTTCTTC. Encoded protein: CASSPWEVAYNEQFF.

CDR3 sequence (DNA): TGTGCCAGCAGCTTACGCGGGGACAGTACCTCCTACAATGAGCAGTTCTTC. It specifies CASSLRGDSTSYNEQFF. The chain recombines TRBV7-3 with TRBJ2-1; D might be TRBD1 (7 bases). Per germline, CDR1 SGHTA and CDR2 FQGTGA. Trimming left V 2 bases short and J 0 bases short, with 14 bases between. CDR3 length equals 17 residues.

This chain joins TRBV27 and TRBJ1-2, with a possible D match to TRBD1 (6 bases). The CDR3 is 13 amino acids. The V gene lost 4 bases and the J gene lost 7 bases, with 13 bases spanning the gap. CDR1 is MNHEY, CDR2 SMNVEV, per germline (reference sequence). In DNA form, the CDR3 reads TGTGCCAGCAGTTCTACAGGGTTAGGTGGCTACACCTTC. It is translated as CASSSTGLGGYTF.

This chain joins TRBV6-6 and TRBJ2-4; TRBD2 matches at 14 bases. Germline lookup yields CDR1 MNHNY and CDR2 SVGAGI (reference sequence). Germline trimming cut 5 bases from V and 6 bases from J; bases unmatched to any gene: 12. This CDR3 is built from 18 residues. In DNA, the CDR3 is TGTGCCAGCAGTCATGAGACTAGCGGGGGGGGAAGACGAAACATTCAGTACTTC. Its protein is CASSHETSGGGRRNIQYF.

J is TRBJ2-7 and V is TRBV19; possible D gene TRBD1, 6 bases. The germline CDR1 and CDR2 sequences are LNHDA and SQIVND (reference sequence). This CDR3 comprises 14 residues. Trimming took off 0 bases at V and 2 bases at J, with 8 bases between the two ends. For the CDR3, the DNA is TGTGCCAGTAGTATAGACCACAGGGCCTACGAGCAGTACTTC. It translates to CASSIDHRAYEQYF.

The rearrangement links TRBV6-2 or TRBV6-3 to TRBJ2-3; the D gene is possibly TRBD1 (6 bases). Between the trimmed V and J ends, which lost 6 bases and 6 bases, there was a span of 13 bases. The CDR3 sequence is 13 residues long. CDR1 is MNHEY and CDR2 is SVGEGT in the germline V gene. DNA for the CDR3: TGTGCCAGCAGCTTACAGGGAATGGATACGCAGTATTTT. Its translation: CASSLQGMDTQYF.

The chain combines TRBV11-2 with TRBJ1-5; D unresolved. CDR3 length equals 15 residues. V was clipped by 1 base and J by 5 bases, with 12 bases between them. Per germline, CDR1 SGHAT and CDR2 FQNNGV. The CDR3 DNA is TGTGCCAGCAGCTTAGGGGCGGGTACTTATCAGCCCCAGCATTTT. It encodes CASSLGAGTYQPQHF.

J is TRBJ2-1 and V is TRBV2; 15 bases line up with TRBD2. V lost 3 bases and J lost 9; bases outside the gene matches: 6. There are 16 residues in the CDR3. Germline V gene sequence: CDR1 SNHLY, CDR2 FYNNEI. CDR3 nucleotides: TGTGCCAGCAGTGAGTGGGGACTAGCGGGGGGAGGTGAGCAGTTCTTC. Translating gives CASSEWGLAGGGEQFF.

V gene TRBV7-9 combines with J gene TRBJ2-2; 9 bases line up with TRBD2. This CDR3 is built from 14 residues. Trimming removed 11 bases from V and 6 bases from J; junction bases left unmatched: 10. Germline loops: CDR1 SEHNR, CDR2 FQNEAQ (reference sequence). The CDR3 DNA is TGTGCCGTAAGCGGCGGGGGGGCCGCCGGGGAGCTGTTTTTT. Translating gives CAVSGGGAAGELFF. The variable domain in full, completed from reference TRBV7-9 and TRBJ2-2, reads DTGVSQNPRHKITKRGQNVTFRCDPISEHNRLYWYRQTLGQGPEFLTYFQNEAQLEKSRLLSDRFSAERPKGSFSTLEIQRTEQGDSAMYLCAVSGGGAAGELFFGEGSRLTVL.

This clone is categorized as large. V is TRBV27 and J is TRBJ1-1, with a tentative D call TRBD1 (5 bases). CDR3 length: 12 residues. V shed 8 bases and J shed 6 bases, with 13 bases lying between them. Germline-derived CDR1 and CDR2 are MNHEY and SMNVEV (reference sequence). The CDR3 bases are TGTGCCAGCGGCGGCTGGGGGGCTGAAGCTTTCTTT. Protein: CASGGWGAEAFF.

The V call is TRBV4-2, the J call TRBJ2-3, with D maybe TRBD2 (6 bases). The CDR3 extends over 18 amino acids. V was trimmed by 1 base and J by 2 bases, leaving 19 bases between them. Germline CDR1 reads LGHNA; CDR2 reads YNFKEQ. CDR3: CASSQADFRGFPTDTQYF. The DNA for the CDR3 is TGTGCCAGCAGCCAAGCGGACTTCCGGGGGTTTCCCACAGATACGCAGTATTTT.

The chain carries TRBV12-5 and TRBJ1-3, with D unclear. V was clipped by 0 bases and J by 5 bases, with 11 bases between them. CDR3 length: 15 amino acids. Per germline, CDR1 LGHNT and CDR2 FRNRAP. CDR3 in amino acids: CASGLVLRSRNTIYF. The CDR3 DNA is TGTGCTAGTGGTTTGGTACTTCGTTCCAGAAACACCATATATTTT.

V is TRBV24-1 and J is TRBJ2-2; 7 bases map to TRBD1. The CDR3 totals 15 residues. After removal of 8 bases from V and 5 bases from J, the junction contained 10 bases not matched to a gene. Germline V gives CDR1 KGHDR, CDR2 SFDVKD. The CDR3 DNA is TGTGCCACCATCTTAAACAGGGGTCCGACCGGGGAGCTGTTTTTT. It yields the protein CATILNRGPTGELFF.

In its sample, this clone was seen once. V and J are TRBV11-3 and TRBJ1-1; D is ambiguous. CDR1 is SGHNT and CDR2 is YENEEA in the germline V gene. The CDR3 has 13 amino acids. Trimming cost V 0 bases and J 6 bases, with 8 bases left between them. The CDR3 protein is CASSLDGGAEAFF. The DNA of the CDR3 is TGTGCCAGCAGCTTAGACGGCGGGGCTGAAGCTTTCTTT.

This chain joins TRBV27 and TRBJ2-7; 11 bases are shared with TRBD2. The CDR3 length is 13 residues. Unmatched junction bases numbered 2, after V lost 6 bases and J lost 4 bases. The germline gives CDR1 MNHEY, CDR2 SMNVEV (reference sequence). In nucleotides, the CDR3 is TGTGCCAGCAGACTAGCGGGAGCTTACGAGCAGTACTTC. Encoded protein: CASRLAGAYEQYF.

The chain is built from TRBV7-2 and TRBJ1-5; the match to TRBD1 covers 8 bases. Germline CDR1 SGHTA, CDR2 FQGNSA. Trimming took 1 base from V and 6 from J; bases not matched to a gene: 8. The CDR3 sequence is 16 residues long. The CDR3 DNA reads as TGTGCCAGCAGCTTAGGGGGCAGGGGGCGACTTCAGCCCCAGCATTTT. Its translation is CASSLGGRGRLQPQHF.

The gene calls are TRBV19 and TRBJ2-3; 12 bases line up with TRBD2. CDR1 and CDR2 (germline): LNHDA, SQIVND (reference sequence). The CDR3 extends over 17 amino acids. The V gene end was trimmed by 0 bases and the J gene end by 6 bases; junction bases not matched to a gene: 7. CDR3 nucleotides: TGTGCCAGTAGTATAGATCCGACTAGCGGGAGTTGGGATACGCAGTATTTT. It yields the protein CASSIDPTSGSWDTQYF. Full variable domain (missing parts from reference TRBV19 and TRBJ2-3): DGGITQSPKYLFRKEGQNVTLSCEQNLNHDAMYWYRQDPGQGLRLIYYSQIVNDFQKGDIAEGYSVSREKKESFPLTVTSAQKNPTAFYLCASSIDPTSGSWDTQYFGPGTRLTVL.

The chain employs TRBV9 and TRBJ1-3, with a possible D match to TRBD1 (5 bases). Germline V gene lookup returns CDR1 SGDLS and CDR2 YYNGEE. V was clipped by 0 bases and J by 8 bases, with 12 bases between them. The CDR3 totals 14 residues. DNA for the CDR3: TGTGCCAGCAGCGTAGGGGACGGGAGGGACACCATATATTTT. Its translation is CASSVGDGRDTIYF.

The chain links TRBV19 to TRBJ2-5; 8 bases fit TRBD2. With 4 bases clipped from V and 0 bases from J, the junction kept 1 base outside the gene matches. The germline V gene encodes CDR1 LNHDA and CDR2 SQIVND (reference sequence). This CDR3 spans 14 amino acids. The CDR3 coding sequence is TGTGCCAGTAGTAGGCGGGGGGACCAAGAGACCCAGTACTTC. Protein product: CASSRRGDQETQYF.

This chain joins TRBV7-2 and TRBJ2-7, with 9 nucleotides matching TRBD2. The CDR3 has 15 residues. The germline CDR1 and CDR2 sequences are SGHTA and FQGNSA. The V segment lost 1 base and the J segment 3 bases; nucleotides outside the gene matches: 4. CDR3 coding DNA: TGTGCCAGCAGCTTAGGACTAGCGGCAGACTACGAGCAGTACTTC. This gives the protein CASSLGLAADYEQYF.

This chain joins TRBV5-4 and TRBJ2-2, with a weak D call TRBD2 (6 bases). CDR3 length: 16 residues. V gave up 3 bases and J gave up 6 bases, with 18 bases separating them. Germline V gene sequence: CDR1 SGHNT, CDR2 YYREEE (reference sequence). CDR3 DNA sequence: TGTGCCAGCAGCTCCAGAACGGGAGTTACGCCCGGGGAGCTGTTTTTT. It yields the protein CASSSRTGVTPGELFF.